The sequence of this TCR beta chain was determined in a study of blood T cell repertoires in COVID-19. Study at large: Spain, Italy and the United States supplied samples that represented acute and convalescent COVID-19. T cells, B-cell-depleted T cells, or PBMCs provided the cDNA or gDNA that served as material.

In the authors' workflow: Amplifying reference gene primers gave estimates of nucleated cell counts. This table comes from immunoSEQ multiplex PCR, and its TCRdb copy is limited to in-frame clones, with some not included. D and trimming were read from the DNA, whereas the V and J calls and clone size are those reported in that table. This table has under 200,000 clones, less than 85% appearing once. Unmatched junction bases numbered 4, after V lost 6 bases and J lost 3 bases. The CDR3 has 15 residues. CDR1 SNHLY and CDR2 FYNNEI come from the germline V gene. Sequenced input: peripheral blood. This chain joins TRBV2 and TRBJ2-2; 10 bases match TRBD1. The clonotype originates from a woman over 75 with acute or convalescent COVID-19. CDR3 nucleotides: TGTGCCAGCAGGCCCGGGACAGGGGACACCGGGGAGCTGTTTTTT. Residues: CASRPGTGDTGELFF.